Below, 28 T cell receptor beta chains from the same sample are listed, as sequenced in a study of T cells after yellow fever vaccination. TCRdb independently ran MiXCR on the 5' RACE reads; one entry per CDR3 protein. The top ten hold roughly 2.5% of the sample, which has roughly 160,000 distinct CDR3 sequences, about 7% seen once. This material consisted of CD4+ T cells sorted from PBMCs, taken about 5 days after the first yellow fever vaccination. The source of these receptors is a man between 18 and 35 years old who received the YFV17D yellow fever vaccine.

This clonotype showed up many times. The V and J genes are TRBV6-1 and TRBJ2-3; 7 bases are shared with TRBD2. CDR3 length: 16 amino acids. Trimming cost V 6 bases and J 3 bases; bases outside gene matches: 12. Per the germline V gene, CDR1 is MNHNS and CDR2 is SASEGT. CDR3 bases: TGTGCCAGCAGGTCCAGGGTAGCGGGTTATACAGATACGCAGTATTTT. Its protein is CASRSRVAGYTDTQYF.

The chain carries TRBV5-4 and TRBJ1-6, with TRBD1 identical over 7 bases. Germline CDR1 SGHNT, CDR2 YYREEE (reference sequence). With V trimmed by 4 bases and J by 3 bases, 7 bases remained unmatched. The CDR3 has 16 residues. The CDR3 nucleotides are TGTGCCAGCAGCGGAAGGACAGGCAACTATAATTCACCCCTCCACTTT. Amino acids: CASSGRTGNYNSPLHF.

Many counts were recorded for this clonotype. The gene calls are TRBV10-3 and TRBJ1-3; the match to TRBD1 covers 8 bases. V dropped 6 bases and J dropped 3; count of bases not matched to a gene: 7. CDR1 is ENHRY, CDR2 SYGVKD, per germline. The CDR3 length is 15 residues. The CDR3 spells CAIRQQGEFGNTIYF. CDR3 bases: TGTGCCATCAGACAACAGGGGGAGTTTGGAAACACCATATATTTT.

CDR3 sequence reads: CASSLEGLGAEAFF. Written as DNA, the CDR3 is TGTGCCAGCAGCTTGGAAGGGTTGGGCGCTGAAGCTTTCTTT. V usage is TRBV7-9 and J usage is TRBJ1-1; unclear D gene. V lost 3 bases to trimming and J lost 6 bases, with 14 bases between them. Germline V gene data show CDR1 as SEHNR and CDR2 as FQNEAQ (reference sequence). This CDR3 spans 14 amino acids.

This clonotype was seen only a few times. The chain carries TRBV7-2 and TRBJ1-1, with D possibly TRBD1 on 5 matching bases. Trimming cost V 2 bases and J 3 bases, with 10 bases left between them. This CDR3 contains 14 residues. Germline values: CDR1 SGHTA, CDR2 FQGNSA. CDR3 nucleotides: TGTGCCAGCAGCTTATATGGGGGTTACACTGAAGCTTTCTTT. The encoded protein is CASSLYGGYTEAFF.

Ten or more counts support this clonotype. The chain has TRBV5-1 and TRBJ2-7; TRBD1 matches at 9 bases. Trimming took 4 bases from V and 5 from J; bases not matched to a gene: 7. Germline V lookup: CDR1 SGHRS, CDR2 YFSETQ. The CDR3 spans 14 residues. CDR3 protein: CASSEGQGIHEQYV. CDR3 sequence (DNA): TGCGCCAGCAGCGAAGGACAGGGGATACACGAGCAGTACGTC.

This clonotype showed up many times. This sequence joins TRBV10-3 and TRBJ2-3, with 13 bases lining up with TRBD2. With V trimmed by 4 bases and J by 1 base, 11 bases remained unmatched. Germline V CDR1 and CDR2: ENHRY, SYGVKD. This CDR3 is 19 amino acids long. The CDR3 loop is CAISVMTSGGLGGTDTQYF. The CDR3 DNA reads as TGTGCCATCAGTGTCATGACTAGCGGGGGGCTTGGGGGCACAGATACGCAGTATTTT.

This clonotype was detected ten times or more. V usage is TRBV2 and J usage is TRBJ2-6, with 7 nucleotides matching TRBD1. Germline CDR1 and CDR2: SNHLY and FYNNEI. V lost 9 bases and J lost 2; bases outside the gene matches: 4. CDR3 length: 14 amino acids. The CDR3 here is CARHRGPGANVLTF. The CDR3 bases are TGTGCCAGACACAGGGGTCCTGGGGCCAACGTCCTGACTTTC. Complete variable domain (other parts from reference TRBV2 and TRBJ2-6): EPEVTQTPSHQVTQMGQEVILRCVPISNHLYFYWYRQILGQKVEFLVSFYNNEISEKSEIFDDQFSVERPDGSNFTLKIRSTKLEDSAMYFCARHRGPGANVLTFGAGSRLTVL.

This clonotype was observed many times. The gene calls are TRBV12-3 or TRBV12-4 and TRBJ1-1; possible D gene TRBD1, 5 bases. CDR3 length: 13 amino acids. The germline V and J ends were trimmed by 3 bases and 1 base, with 6 bases remaining between them. The CDR3 region is CASSLTENTEAFF. The CDR3 DNA follows: TGTGCCAGCAGTTTGACAGAGAACACTGAAGCTTTCTTT.

This clonotype was recorded at least ten times. The rearrangement joins TRBV7-9 to TRBJ2-4; perhaps TRBD2 as D (6 bases). The CDR3 is 16 residues long. V was shortened by 2 bases and J by 9 bases, with 20 bases between the two germline ends. Looked up from germline, CDR1 is SEHNR and CDR2 is FQNEAQ (reference sequence). The CDR3 DNA follows: TGTGCCAGCAGCTTATGGGATTCGTACGTGGAGGGCATTCAGTACTTC. Its translation: CASSLWDSYVEGIQYF. Based on the CDR3 plus reference TRBV7-9 and TRBJ2-4, the full variable domain is DTGVSQNPRHKITKRGQNVTFRCDPISEHNRLYWYRQTLGQGPEFLTYFQNEAQLEKSRLLSDRFSAERPKGSFSTLEIQRTEQGDSAMYLCASSLWDSYVEGIQYFGAGTRLSVL.

This clonotype appeared a single time. The chain joins TRBV12-3 or TRBV12-4 to TRBJ2-3; D is undetermined. With 2 bases removed from V and 0 bases from J, the gap between germline ends came to 9 bases. The CDR3 is 15 amino acids. The DNA of the CDR3 is TGTGCCAGCAGTTTACTACTCCCTAGCACAGATACGCAGTATTTT. Translation: CASSLLLPSTDTQYF.

The chain employs TRBV6-2 or TRBV6-3 and TRBJ2-4; 8 bases align to TRBD1. This CDR3 spans 12 amino acids. The germline CDR1 and CDR2 sequences are MNHEY and SVGEGT. Unmatched junction bases numbered 3, after V lost 6 bases and J lost 8 bases. The CDR3 sequence is CASRTGVDIQYF. CDR3 in DNA: TGTGCCAGCAGGACAGGGGTGGACATTCAGTACTTC.

This clonotype was counted a few times. V and J are TRBV5-3 and TRBJ2-7; 9 bases align to TRBD1. TRBV5-3 is filed as an ORF, its function uncertain. The J segment lost 7 bases and the V segment lost 2 bases, leaving 7 bases of the junction unmatched. The length of the CDR3 is 14 residues. In DNA form, the CDR3 reads TGTGCCAGAAGCTTTGGACAGGGGACGGGAGAGCAGTACGTC. Its translation: CARSFGQGTGEQYV.

This clonotype was detected only a few times. The V call is TRBV7-2, the J call TRBJ2-3; 8 nucleotides match TRBD2. The V gene end was trimmed by 6 bases and the J gene end by 5 bases; junction bases not matched to a gene: 10. The length of the CDR3 is 15 residues. CDR1 is SGHTA and CDR2 is FQGNSA in the germline V gene. The CDR3: CASSRRRGAIDTQYF. The CDR3 DNA reads TGTGCCAGCAGTCGCCGGCGGGGGGCCATAGATACGCAGTATTTT.

This clonotype was detected ten times or more. J is TRBJ2-5 and V is TRBV7-6, with D possibly TRBD2 on 6 matching bases. Germline assignment: CDR1 SGHVS and CDR2 FNYEAQ. The ends were cut back, 1 base at V and 5 bases at J, with 14 bases in the middle. This CDR3 is 15 amino acids long. The CDR3 sequence is CASSLDGNAGETQYF. CDR3 in DNA: TGTGCCAGCAGCTTAGACGGGAACGCGGGGGAGACCCAGTACTTC. The full variable domain, rest sourced from reference TRBV7-6 and TRBJ2-5, is GAGVSQSPRYKVTKRGQDVALRCDPISGHVSLYWYRQALGQGPEFLTYFNYEAQQDKSGLPNDRFSAERPEGSISTLTIQRTEQRDSAMYRCASSLDGNAGETQYFGPGTRLLVL.

This clonotype was counted only a few times. Here the CDR3 reads CASSLSWNVPQHF. Written as DNA, the CDR3 is TGTGCCAGCAGTTTATCCTGGAATGTGCCCCAGCATTTT. The chain combines TRBV27 with TRBJ1-5; D not certain. The germline V gene has CDR1 MNHEY and CDR2 SMNVEV (reference sequence). This CDR3 is 13 amino acids long. V was pared by 0 bases and J by 9 bases, with 9 bases between.

This clonotype was counted ten times or more. V and J are TRBV6-5 and TRBJ2-2; 9 nucleotides line up with TRBD1. V gave up 4 bases and J gave up 3 bases; unmatched junction bases: 9. Per germline, CDR1 MNHEY and CDR2 SVGAGI. CDR3 length: 17 residues. Here the CDR3 reads CASSSTWGQGYTGELFF. The CDR3 DNA reads as TGTGCCAGCAGTTCCACGTGGGGACAGGGCTACACCGGGGAGCTGTTTTTT.

This clonotype was picked up many times. This rearrangement joins TRBV18 to TRBJ2-5; the D is unclear. Germline V gene data show CDR1 as KGHSH and CDR2 as LQKENI. The CDR3 covers 14 residues. V was pared by 3 bases and J by 0 bases, with 8 bases between. CDR3 residues: CASSPRRNQETQYF. The CDR3 nucleotides read TGTGCCAGCTCACCCCGACGGAACCAAGAGACCCAGTACTTC. Full variable domain (rest looked up from reference TRBV18 and TRBJ2-5): NAGVMQNPRHLVRRRGQEARLRCSPMKGHSHVYWYRQLPEEGLKFMVYLQKENIIDESGMPKERFSAEFPKEGPSILRIQQVVRGDSAAYFCASSPRRNQETQYFGPGTRLLVL.

This clonotype appeared many times. The gene calls are TRBV5-1 and TRBJ2-3; D is uncertain. The V gene lost 4 bases and the J gene lost 6 bases, with 12 bases spanning the gap. CDR1 and CDR2 from the germline V gene are SGHRS and YFSETQ. The CDR3 has 13 residues. CDR3 amino acids: CASSPIVRDTQYF. DNA of the CDR3: TGCGCCAGCAGCCCTATAGTACGGGATACGCAGTATTTT.

This clonotype was observed at least ten times. This CDR3 is CASSYTGVNTEAFF. CDR3 DNA: TGTGCCAGCAGTTACACAGGTGTGAACACTGAAGCTTTCTTT. J is TRBJ1-1 and V is TRBV6-5; weak D call: TRBD1 (5 bases). The CDR3 contains 14 residues. Trimming removed 2 bases at V and 0 bases at J, with 7 bases between. Germline loops: CDR1 MNHEY, CDR2 SVGAGI.

This clonotype was observed at least ten times. The rearrangement links TRBV5-1 to TRBJ2-7; either TRBD1 or TRBD2 may fit D (5 bases each). Trimming left V 4 bases short and J 5 bases short, with 13 bases between. CDR3 length: 13 amino acids. Germline V gene data show CDR1 as SGHRS and CDR2 as YFSETQ. The DNA of the CDR3 is TGCGCCAGCAGCCTGGGACCGGTCGACGAGCAGTACGTC. Translation gives CASSLGPVDEQYV.

This clonotype was seen ten or more times. The rearrangement links TRBV20-1 to TRBJ2-7; maybe TRBD1 (5 bases). The V and J ends lost 6 bases and 7 bases respectively, with 19 bases between them. Germline values: CDR1 DFQATT, CDR2 SNEGSKA (reference sequence). The CDR3 has 13 residues. CDR3: CSATLGRDVEQYF. For the CDR3, the DNA is TGCAGTGCCACGTTGGGCAGGGATGTTGAGCAGTACTTC.

This clonotype occurred many times. The chain has TRBV7-2 and TRBJ2-5; D gene uncertain. The germline V gene has CDR1 SGHTA and CDR2 FQGNSA. The CDR3 covers 14 residues. The V gene lost 9 bases and the J gene lost 3 bases, with 17 bases spanning the gap. The CDR3 reads CASHLGNPKETQYF. CDR3 DNA sequence: TGTGCCAGTCACCTAGGCAACCCAAAAGAGACCCAGTACTTC.

CDR3 DNA: TGTGCCAGCAGATGGATGGGACGTATTAACACTGAAGCTTTCTTT. Amino acids: CASRWMGRINTEAFF. The V gene is TRBV6-2 or TRBV6-3, the J gene TRBJ1-1, with D tentatively TRBD1 (5 bases). Looked up from germline, CDR1 is MNHEY and CDR2 is SVGEGT. Trimming left V 6 bases short and J 2 bases short, with 16 bases between. CDR3 length equals 15 residues.

This clonotype has at least ten counts. The chain is built from TRBV7-3 and TRBJ2-2, with TRBD1 identical over 10 bases. The CDR3 length is 17 residues. Germline CDR1 and CDR2: SGHTA and FQGTGA. J gave up 4 bases and V 0 bases, and 5 bases lay outside the gene matches. The CDR3 loop is CASSLTPGQGTTGELFF. The CDR3 bases are TGTGCCAGCAGCTTAACACCGGGACAGGGGACCACCGGGGAGCTGTTTTTT.

V usage is TRBV12-3 or TRBV12-4 and J usage is TRBJ1-1; D gene ambiguous. Trimming pared 3 bases from V and 0 bases from J, leaving 11 bases between. CDR3 length: 15 amino acids. CDR3 loop: CASSFGVRLNTEAFF. CDR3 coding DNA: TGTGCCAGCAGTTTCGGAGTAAGGTTGAACACTGAAGCTTTCTTT.

This clonotype was recorded at least ten times. The chain is built from TRBV5-1 and TRBJ2-2; D is unresolved. In germline, CDR1 is SGHRS, CDR2 YFSETQ. The V gene lost 0 bases and the J gene lost 4 bases, with 7 bases spanning the gap. The CDR3 has 14 residues. CDR3 nucleotide sequence: TGCGCCAGCAGCTTGGGCTACTCCACCGGGGAGCTGTTTTTT. It encodes CASSLGYSTGELFF.

V is TRBV7-2 and J is TRBJ1-3, with D maybe TRBD1 (5 bases). The germline V gene encodes CDR1 SGHTA and CDR2 FQGNSA. The V end was cut by 5 bases, the J end by 3 bases, with 8 bases between. The CDR3 length is 13 residues. The CDR3 region is CASSGAVGNTIYF. The DNA for the CDR3 is TGTGCCAGCAGCGGGGCGGTTGGAAACACCATATATTTT.